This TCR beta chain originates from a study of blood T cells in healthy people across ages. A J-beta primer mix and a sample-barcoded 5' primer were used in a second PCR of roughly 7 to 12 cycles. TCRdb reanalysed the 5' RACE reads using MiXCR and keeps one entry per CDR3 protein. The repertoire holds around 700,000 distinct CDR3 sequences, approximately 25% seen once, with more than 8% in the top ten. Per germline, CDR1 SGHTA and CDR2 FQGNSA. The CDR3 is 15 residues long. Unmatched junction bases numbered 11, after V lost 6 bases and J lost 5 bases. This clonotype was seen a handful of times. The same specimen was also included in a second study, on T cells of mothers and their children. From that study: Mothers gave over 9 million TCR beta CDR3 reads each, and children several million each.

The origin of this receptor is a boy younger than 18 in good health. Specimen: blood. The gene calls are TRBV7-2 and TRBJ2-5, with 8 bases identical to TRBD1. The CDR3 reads CASRSEGQEWETQYF. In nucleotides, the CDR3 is TGTGCCAGCAGATCCGAGGGACAGGAGTGGGAGACCCAGTACTTC. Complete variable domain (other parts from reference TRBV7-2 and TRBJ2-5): GAGVSQSPSNKVTEKGKDVELRCDPISGHTALYWYRQSLGQGLEFLIYFQGNSAPDKSGLPSDRFSAERTGGSVSTLTIQRTQQEDSAVYLCASRSEGQEWETQYFGPGTRLLVL.